This T cell receptor (beta chain) was captured in a study of T cell changes during pregnancy in multiple sclerosis. Here immunoSEQ multiplex PCR was the method, and the copy in TCRdb shows in-frame clones only, minus some. The sample yields some 40,000 clones, under 95% seen once. Germline V gene lookup returns CDR1 WNHNN and CDR2 SYGVQD (reference sequence). This CDR3 has 13 residues. V lost 4 bases, J lost 0 bases, and 5 bases lay in between. The J gene is TRBJ2-3, the V gene TRBV10-1, with a possible D match to TRBD2 (5 bases). This sample comprised CD4+ T cells from peripheral blood mononuclear cells, obtained in the third trimester of pregnancy. The sequence was collected from a female donor with multiple sclerosis, enrolled in a pregnancy study. CDR3 residues: CASSGGSTDTQYF. In DNA form, the CDR3 reads TGCGCCAGCAGTGGCGGGAGCACAGATACGCAGTATTTT.